A single sample is the source of the 8 T cell receptor beta chains below, sequenced in a study of relationships among human T cell subsets. From mRNA, alpha and beta CDR3 regions were amplified using semiquantitative ARM-PCR. Tagged nested gene-specific primers were used first, then communal superprimers amplified exponentially. MiXCR was run by TCRdb on the multiplex PCR reads, yielding one entry per CDR3 protein. This sample carries about 9,000 distinct CDR3 sequences, 50% to 60% of them seen once, and the ten largest clones take approximately 5.6%. From the CD45RA-negative fraction, anti-CD45RO beads picked out CD45RA-RO+ memory T cells. Sequencing was carried out using memory T cells sorted from blood. Receptors were obtained from a middle-aged man in good health.

This sequence joins TRBV7-9 and TRBJ2-1; TRBD1 matches at 8 bases. Germline lookup yields CDR1 SEHNR and CDR2 FQNEAQ (reference sequence). Unmatched junction bases numbered 11, after V lost 5 bases and J lost 14 bases. The CDR3 runs to 13 residues. The CDR3 DNA reads TGTGCCAGCAGCATGGACAGGGAATTCATAAAGTTCTTC. Translating gives CASSMDREFIKFF.

The chain employs TRBV4-1 and TRBJ2-3; possibly TRBD1 for D (6 bases). The V end was cut by 3 bases, the J end by 3 bases, with 10 bases between. The CDR3 runs 14 residues. Germline V gene sequence: CDR1 MGHRA, CDR2 YSYEKL. CDR3 in DNA: TGCGCCAGCAGCCAGGGGGCGGAAACAGATACGCAGTATTTT. Translated: CASSQGAETDTQYF.

The V gene is TRBV27, the J gene TRBJ1-2; possible D gene TRBD1, 6 bases. Germline loops: CDR1 MNHEY, CDR2 SMNVEV (reference sequence). This CDR3 comprises 14 residues. The V gene lost 2 bases and the J gene lost 4 bases, with 11 bases spanning the gap. The CDR3: CASSLGGFGYGYTF. The CDR3 region has the DNA TGTGCCAGCAGTTTAGGGGGCTTCGGCTATGGCTACACCTTC.

The DNA of the CDR3 is TGTGCCAGCAGTTTAAGGAGACAGGGGGCGGGTGGGGCCAACGTCCTGACTTTC. Translating it yields CASSLRRQGAGGANVLTF. V is TRBV27 and J is TRBJ2-6; 10 nucleotides align to TRBD1. The CDR3 is made up of 18 amino acids. Germline CDR1 and CDR2: MNHEY and SMNVEV (reference sequence). The J segment lost 3 bases and the V segment lost 2 bases, leaving 7 bases of the junction unmatched.

This clonotype counts as medium-sized. The chain recombines TRBV11-1 with TRBJ1-2; D is ambiguous. V gave up 5 bases and J gave up 5 bases, with 18 bases separating them. Germline loops: CDR1 SGHAT, CDR2 FQDESV (reference sequence). The CDR3 contains 15 residues. As DNA, the CDR3 is TGTGCCAGCAGCGCAAGCGACGGTGGCTTATATGGCTACACCTTC. This gives the protein CASSASDGGLYGYTF.

This clonotype has a handful of counts. The chain is built from TRBV6-5 and TRBJ2-1, with 8 nucleotides matching TRBD1. Germline CDR1 and CDR2: MNHEY and SVGAGI. J was trimmed by 6 bases and V by 2 bases; bases with no gene match: 6. This CDR3 contains 15 residues. CDR3 loop: CASSYQGAPLNEQFF. CDR3 coding DNA: TGTGCCAGCAGTTACCAGGGGGCCCCCCTCAATGAGCAGTTCTTC.

The gene calls are TRBV12-3 or TRBV12-4 and TRBJ2-1, with TRBD2 matching over 9 bases. The CDR3 contains 14 residues. J gave up 6 bases and V 3 bases, and 3 bases lay outside the gene matches. Here the CDR3 DNA reads TGTGCCAGCAGTTTTAGCGGGAGTAGCAATGAGCAGTTCTTC. Translating gives CASSFSGSSNEQFF.

In the case of this clonotype: Its ends do not fully match the called genes, so a read error is possible. The J gene is TRBJ2-4, the V gene TRBV10-3, with 7 bases that match TRBD1. This CDR3 spans 14 amino acids. Germline CDR1 ENHRY, CDR2 SYGVKD. Here the CDR3 DNA reads TGTGCCATCAATAAGACAGGGAACAAAAACACTCAGTACTTC. Translating it yields CAINKTGNKNTQYF.